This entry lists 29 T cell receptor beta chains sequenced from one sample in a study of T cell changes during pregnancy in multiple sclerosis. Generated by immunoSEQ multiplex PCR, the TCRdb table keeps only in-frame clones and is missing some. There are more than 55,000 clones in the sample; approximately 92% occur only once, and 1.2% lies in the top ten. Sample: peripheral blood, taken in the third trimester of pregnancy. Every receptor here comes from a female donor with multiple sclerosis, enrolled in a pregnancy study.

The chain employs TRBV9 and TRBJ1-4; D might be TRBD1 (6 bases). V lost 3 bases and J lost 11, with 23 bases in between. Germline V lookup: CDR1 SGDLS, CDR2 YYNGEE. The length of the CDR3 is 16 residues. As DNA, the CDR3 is TGTGCCAGCAGCGGGCCCAGGGACACCCTCCCGCTTAAACTGTTTTTT. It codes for CASSGPRDTLPLKLFF. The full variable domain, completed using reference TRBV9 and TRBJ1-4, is DSGVTQTPKHLITATGQRVTLRCSPRSGDLSVYWYQQSLDQGLQFLIQYYNGEERAKGNILERFSAQQFPDLHSELNLSSLELGDSALYFCASSGPRDTLPLKLFFGSGTQLSVL.

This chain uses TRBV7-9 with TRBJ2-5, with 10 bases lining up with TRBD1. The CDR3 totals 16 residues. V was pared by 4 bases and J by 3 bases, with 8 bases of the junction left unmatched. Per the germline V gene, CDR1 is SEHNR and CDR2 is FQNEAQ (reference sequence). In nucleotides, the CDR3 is TGTGCCAGCAGCTCGACAGGGGGCTCAGGCGAAGAGACCCAGTACTTC. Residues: CASSSTGGSGEETQYF.

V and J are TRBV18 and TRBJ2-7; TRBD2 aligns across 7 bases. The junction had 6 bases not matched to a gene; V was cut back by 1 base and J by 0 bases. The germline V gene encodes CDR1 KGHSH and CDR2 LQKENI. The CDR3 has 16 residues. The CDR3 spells CASSPLPGTTSYEQYF. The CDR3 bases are TGTGCCAGCTCACCACTTCCCGGGACTACCTCCTACGAGCAGTACTTC.

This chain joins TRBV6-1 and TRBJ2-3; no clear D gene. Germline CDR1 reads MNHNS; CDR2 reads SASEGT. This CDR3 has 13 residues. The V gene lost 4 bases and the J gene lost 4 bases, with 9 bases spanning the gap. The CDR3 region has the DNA TGTGCCAGCAGTGCTCTAGAGGCAGATACGCAGTATTTT. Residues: CASSALEADTQYF.

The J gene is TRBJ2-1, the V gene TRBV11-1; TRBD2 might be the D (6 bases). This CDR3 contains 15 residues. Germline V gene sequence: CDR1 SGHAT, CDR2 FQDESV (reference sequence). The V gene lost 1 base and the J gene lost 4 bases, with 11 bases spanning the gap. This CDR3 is CASSLDWEVYNEQFF. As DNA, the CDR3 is TGTGCCAGCAGCTTAGATTGGGAGGTGTACAATGAGCAGTTCTTC. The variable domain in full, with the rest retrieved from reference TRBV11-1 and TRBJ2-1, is EAEVAQSPRYKITEKSQAVAFWCDPISGHATLYWYRQILGQGPELLVQFQDESVVDDSQLPKDRFSAERLKGVDSTLKIQPAELGDSAMYLCASSLDWEVYNEQFFGPGTRLTVL.

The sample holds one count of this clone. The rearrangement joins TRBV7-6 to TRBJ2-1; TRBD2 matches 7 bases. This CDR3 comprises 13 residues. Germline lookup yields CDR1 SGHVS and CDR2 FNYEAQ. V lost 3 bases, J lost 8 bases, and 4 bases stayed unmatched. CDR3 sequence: CASSFRLADEQFF. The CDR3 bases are TGTGCCAGCAGCTTTAGACTAGCCGATGAGCAGTTCTTC.

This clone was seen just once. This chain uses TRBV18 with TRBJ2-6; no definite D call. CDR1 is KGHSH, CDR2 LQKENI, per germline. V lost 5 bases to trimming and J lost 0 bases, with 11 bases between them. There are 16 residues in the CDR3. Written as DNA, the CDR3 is TGTGCCAGCTCAATTGACTTGTTCTCTGGGGCCAACGTCCTGACTTTC. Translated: CASSIDLFSGANVLTF.

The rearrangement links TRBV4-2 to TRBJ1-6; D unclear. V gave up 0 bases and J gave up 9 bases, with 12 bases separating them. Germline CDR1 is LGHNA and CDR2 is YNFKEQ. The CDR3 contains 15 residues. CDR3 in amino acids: CASSQDEVGSSPLHF. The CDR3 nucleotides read TGTGCCAGCAGCCAAGACGAGGTGGGGAGTTCACCCCTCCACTTT.

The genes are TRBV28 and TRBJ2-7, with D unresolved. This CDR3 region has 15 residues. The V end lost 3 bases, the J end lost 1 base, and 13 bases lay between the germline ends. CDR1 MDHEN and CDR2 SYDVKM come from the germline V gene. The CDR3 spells CASSFFQAPSYEQYF. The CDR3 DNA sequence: TGTGCCAGCAGTTTTTTTCAGGCACCATCCTACGAGCAGTACTTC.

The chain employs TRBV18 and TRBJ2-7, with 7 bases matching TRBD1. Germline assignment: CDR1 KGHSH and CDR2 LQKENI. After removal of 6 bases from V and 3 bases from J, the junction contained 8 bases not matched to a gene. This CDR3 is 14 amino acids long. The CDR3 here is CASSQKWDSYEQYF. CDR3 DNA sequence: TGTGCCAGCTCTCAGAAATGGGACAGCTACGAGCAGTACTTC.

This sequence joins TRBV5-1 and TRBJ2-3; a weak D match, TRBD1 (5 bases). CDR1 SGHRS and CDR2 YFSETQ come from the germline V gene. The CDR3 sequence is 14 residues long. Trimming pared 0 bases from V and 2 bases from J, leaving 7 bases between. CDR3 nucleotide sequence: TGCGCCAGCAGCTTGGGACAGTTCACAGATACGCAGTATTTT. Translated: CASSLGQFTDTQYF.

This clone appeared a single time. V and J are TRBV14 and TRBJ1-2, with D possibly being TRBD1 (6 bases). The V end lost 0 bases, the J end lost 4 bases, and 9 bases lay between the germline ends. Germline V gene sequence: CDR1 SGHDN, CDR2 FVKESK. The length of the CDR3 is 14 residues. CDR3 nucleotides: TGTGCCAGCAGCCAAGATGGACAGACCTATGGCTACACCTTC. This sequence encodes CASSQDGQTYGYTF.

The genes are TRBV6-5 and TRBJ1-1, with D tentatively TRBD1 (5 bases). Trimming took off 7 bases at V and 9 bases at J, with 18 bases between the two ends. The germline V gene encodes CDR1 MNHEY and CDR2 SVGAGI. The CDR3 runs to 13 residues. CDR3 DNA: TGTGCCAGCATCTCCGGTTGGGGGGGGAAAGCTTTCTTT. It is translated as CASISGWGGKAFF.

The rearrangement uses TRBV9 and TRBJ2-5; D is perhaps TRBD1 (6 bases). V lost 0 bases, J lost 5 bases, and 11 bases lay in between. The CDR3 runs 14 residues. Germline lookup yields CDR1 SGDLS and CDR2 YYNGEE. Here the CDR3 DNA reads TGTGCCAGCAGCGTAGGGGGACAAGGGGAGACCCAGTACTTC. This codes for CASSVGGQGETQYF.

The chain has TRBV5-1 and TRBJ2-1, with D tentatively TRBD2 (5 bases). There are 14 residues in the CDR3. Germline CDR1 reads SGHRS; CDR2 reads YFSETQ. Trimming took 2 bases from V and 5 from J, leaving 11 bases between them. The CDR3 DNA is TGCGCCAGCAGCTTCTCGCTAGCAGACAATGAGCAGTTCTTC. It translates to CASSFSLADNEQFF.

The CDR3 bases are TGTGCCACCAGCAGAGAAAGGCTAGAGACGCAACATTACGAGCAGTACTTC. Translated: CATSRERLETQHYEQYF. This chain connects TRBV15 to TRBJ2-7; unclear D gene. Trimming took 0 bases from V and 4 from J, leaving 19 bases between them. CDR1 and CDR2 from the germline V gene are LNHNV and YYDKDF (reference sequence). This CDR3 spans 17 amino acids.

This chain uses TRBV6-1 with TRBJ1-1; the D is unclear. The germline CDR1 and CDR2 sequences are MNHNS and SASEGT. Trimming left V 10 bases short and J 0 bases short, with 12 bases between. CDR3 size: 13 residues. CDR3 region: CATRREMNTEAFF. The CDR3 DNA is TGTGCCACTAGACGGGAGATGAACACTGAAGCTTTCTTT.

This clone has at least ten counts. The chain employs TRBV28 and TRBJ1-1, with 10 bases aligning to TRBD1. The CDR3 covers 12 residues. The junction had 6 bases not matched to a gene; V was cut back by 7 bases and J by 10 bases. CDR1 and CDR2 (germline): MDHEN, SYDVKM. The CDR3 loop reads CASKLRTGGAFF. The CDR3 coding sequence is TGTGCCAGCAAATTACGGACAGGGGGAGCTTTCTTT.

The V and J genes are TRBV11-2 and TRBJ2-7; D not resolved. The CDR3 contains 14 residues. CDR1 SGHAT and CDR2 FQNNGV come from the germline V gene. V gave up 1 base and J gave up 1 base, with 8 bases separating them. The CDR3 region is CASSLAVASYEQYF. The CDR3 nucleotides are TGTGCCAGCAGCTTAGCGGTTGCGTCCTACGAGCAGTACTTC.

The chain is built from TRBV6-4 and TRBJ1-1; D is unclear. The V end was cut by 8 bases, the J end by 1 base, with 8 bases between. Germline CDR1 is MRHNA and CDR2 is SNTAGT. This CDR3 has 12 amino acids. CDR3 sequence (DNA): TGTGCCAGCCCACCGGGGAACACTGAAGCTTTCTTT. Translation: CASPPGNTEAFF.

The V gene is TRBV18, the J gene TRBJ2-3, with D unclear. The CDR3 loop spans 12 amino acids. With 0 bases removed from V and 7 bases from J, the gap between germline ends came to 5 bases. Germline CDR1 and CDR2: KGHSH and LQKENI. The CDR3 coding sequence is TGTGCCAGCTCACCACCCGCTAATACGCAGTATTTT. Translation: CASSPPANTQYF. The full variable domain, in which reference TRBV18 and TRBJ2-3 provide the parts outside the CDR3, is NAGVMQNPRHLVRRRGQEARLRCSPMKGHSHVYWYRQLPEEGLKFMVYLQKENIIDESGMPKERFSAEFPKEGPSILRIQQVVRGDSAAYFCASSPPANTQYFGPGTRLTVL.

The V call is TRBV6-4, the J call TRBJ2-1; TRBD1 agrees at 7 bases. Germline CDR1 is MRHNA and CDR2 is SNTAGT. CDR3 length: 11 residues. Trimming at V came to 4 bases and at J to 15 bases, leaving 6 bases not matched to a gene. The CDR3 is CASSGDSPGFF. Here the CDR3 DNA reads TGTGCCAGCAGTGGGGACAGCCCGGGGTTCTTC.

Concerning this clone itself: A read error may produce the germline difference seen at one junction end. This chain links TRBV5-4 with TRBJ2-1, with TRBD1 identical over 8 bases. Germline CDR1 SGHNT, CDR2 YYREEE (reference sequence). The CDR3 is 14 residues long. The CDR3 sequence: CASTLTGVRYEQFF. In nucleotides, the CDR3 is TGTGCCAGCACCTTGACAGGGGTTCGCTATGAGCAGTTCTTC.

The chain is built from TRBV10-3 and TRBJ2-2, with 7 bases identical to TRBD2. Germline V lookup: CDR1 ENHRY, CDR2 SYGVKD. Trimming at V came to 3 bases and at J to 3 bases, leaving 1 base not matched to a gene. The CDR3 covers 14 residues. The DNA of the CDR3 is TGTGCCATCAGTGATAGCGGGTACACCGGGGAGCTGTTTTTT. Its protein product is CAISDSGYTGELFF.

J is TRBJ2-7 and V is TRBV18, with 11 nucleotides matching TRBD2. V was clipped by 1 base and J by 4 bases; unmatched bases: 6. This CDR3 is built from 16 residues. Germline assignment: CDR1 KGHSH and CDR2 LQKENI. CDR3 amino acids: CASSPRATSGSYEQYF. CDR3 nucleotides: TGTGCCAGCTCACCACGGGCAACTAGCGGGAGTTACGAGCAGTACTTC.

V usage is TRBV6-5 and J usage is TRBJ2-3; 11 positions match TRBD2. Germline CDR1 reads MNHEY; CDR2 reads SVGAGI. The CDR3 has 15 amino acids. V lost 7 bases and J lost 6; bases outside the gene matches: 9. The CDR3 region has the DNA TGTGCCAGCAATTCACTAGCGGGAGTTTCTGATACGCAGTATTTT. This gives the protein CASNSLAGVSDTQYF.

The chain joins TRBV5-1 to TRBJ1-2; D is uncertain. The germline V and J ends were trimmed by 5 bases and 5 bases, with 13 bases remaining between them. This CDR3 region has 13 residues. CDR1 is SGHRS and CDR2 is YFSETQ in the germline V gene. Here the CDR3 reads CASRPELVYGYTF. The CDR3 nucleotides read TGCGCCAGCAGACCGGAGCTGGTTTATGGCTACACCTTC.

CDR3 loop: CASSPPSGANVLTF. The DNA of the CDR3 is TGTGCCAGCAGCCCTCCTTCTGGGGCCAACGTCCTGACTTTC. This sequence joins TRBV7-9 and TRBJ2-6; D is undetermined. Germline CDR1 reads SEHNR; CDR2 reads FQNEAQ (reference sequence). Trimming removed 5 bases from V and 1 base from J, with 6 bases in between. The CDR3 contains 14 residues.

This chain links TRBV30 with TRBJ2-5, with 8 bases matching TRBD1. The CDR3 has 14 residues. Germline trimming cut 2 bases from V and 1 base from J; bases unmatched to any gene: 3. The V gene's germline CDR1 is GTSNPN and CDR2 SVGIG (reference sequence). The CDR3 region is CAWSPGTGQETQYF. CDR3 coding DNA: TGTGCCTGGAGTCCCGGGACAGGCCAAGAGACCCAGTACTTC.